This entry concerns a single T cell receptor beta chain. The target antigen is unknown. Trimming shortened V by 1 base and J by 7 bases, and 16 bases separated the two germline ends. CDR3 length: 14 amino acids. Germline values: CDR1 GTSNPN, CDR2 SVGIG (reference sequence). The table came from immunoSEQ multiplex PCR; TCRdb's copy has only in-frame clones and leaves some out. This table has 30,000 to 40,000 clones, about three quarters appearing once. This entry is derived from a study of OX40 agonist ivuxolimab in advanced cancers. Study-level points and caveats: In general, CD8+ T cells held more expanded clones than CD4+ did, on average.

This TCR was recovered from an adult with an advanced solid tumor such as melanoma, head and neck, liver or kidney cancer. V usage is TRBV30 and J usage is TRBJ1-1; perhaps TRBD1 as D (5 bases). Source: CD4+ or CD8+ T cells sorted from blood, taken in a trial of the OX40 agonist ivuxolimab. The DNA of the CDR3 is TGTGCCTGGAGTGGTAATAAGGGGCAGGATGAAGCTTTCTTT. It codes for CAWSGNKGQDEAFF.